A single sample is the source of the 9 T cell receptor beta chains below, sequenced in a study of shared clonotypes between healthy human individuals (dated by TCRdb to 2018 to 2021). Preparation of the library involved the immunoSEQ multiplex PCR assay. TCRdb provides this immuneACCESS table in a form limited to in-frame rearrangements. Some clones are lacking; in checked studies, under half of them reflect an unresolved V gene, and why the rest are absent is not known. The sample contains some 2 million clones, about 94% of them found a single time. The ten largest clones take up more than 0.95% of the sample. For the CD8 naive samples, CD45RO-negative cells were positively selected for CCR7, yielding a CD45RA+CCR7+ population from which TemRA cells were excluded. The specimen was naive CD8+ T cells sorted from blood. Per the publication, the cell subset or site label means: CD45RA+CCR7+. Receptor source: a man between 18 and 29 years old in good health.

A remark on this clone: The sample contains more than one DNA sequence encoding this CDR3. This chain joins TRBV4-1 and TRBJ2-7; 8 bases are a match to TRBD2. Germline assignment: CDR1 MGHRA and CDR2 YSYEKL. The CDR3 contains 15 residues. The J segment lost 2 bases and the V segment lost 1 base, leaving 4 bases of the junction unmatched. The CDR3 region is CASSQVAGGPYEQYF. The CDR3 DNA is TGCGCCAGCAGCCAAGTTGCGGGAGGCCCCTACGAGCAGTACTTC.

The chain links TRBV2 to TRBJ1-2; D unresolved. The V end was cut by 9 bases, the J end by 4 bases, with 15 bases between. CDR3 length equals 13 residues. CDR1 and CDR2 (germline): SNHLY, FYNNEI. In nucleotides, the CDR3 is TGTGCCAGTCTTCTAGGGTCTACCTATGGCTACACCTTC. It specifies CASLLGSTYGYTF.

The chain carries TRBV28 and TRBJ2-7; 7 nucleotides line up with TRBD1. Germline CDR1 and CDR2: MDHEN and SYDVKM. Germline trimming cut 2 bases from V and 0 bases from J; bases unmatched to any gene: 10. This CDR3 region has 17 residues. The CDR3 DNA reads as TGTGCCAGCAGTTTAGACCCTGACAGGGAGAACTCCTACGAGCAGTACTTC. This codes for CASSLDPDRENSYEQYF.

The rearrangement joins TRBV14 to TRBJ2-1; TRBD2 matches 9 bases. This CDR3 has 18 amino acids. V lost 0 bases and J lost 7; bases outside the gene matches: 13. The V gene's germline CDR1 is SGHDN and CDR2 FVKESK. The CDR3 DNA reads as TGTGCCAGCAGCCAAGAATACCCTTTAGCGGGAGTGGGGAATGAGCAGTTCTTC. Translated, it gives CASSQEYPLAGVGNEQFF.

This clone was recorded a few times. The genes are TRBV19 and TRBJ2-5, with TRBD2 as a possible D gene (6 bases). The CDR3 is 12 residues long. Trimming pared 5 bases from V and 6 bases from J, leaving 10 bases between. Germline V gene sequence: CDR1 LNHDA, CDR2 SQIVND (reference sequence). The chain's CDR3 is CASSRGKKTQYF. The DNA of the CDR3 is TGTGCCAGTAGTCGGGGGAAGAAGACCCAGTACTTC.

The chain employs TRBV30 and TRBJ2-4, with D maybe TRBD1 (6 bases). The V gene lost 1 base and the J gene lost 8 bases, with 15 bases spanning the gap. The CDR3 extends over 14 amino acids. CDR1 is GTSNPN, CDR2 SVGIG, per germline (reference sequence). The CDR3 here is CAWSETGTRYIQYF. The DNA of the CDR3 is TGTGCCTGGAGTGAGACAGGAACCCGATACATTCAGTACTTC.

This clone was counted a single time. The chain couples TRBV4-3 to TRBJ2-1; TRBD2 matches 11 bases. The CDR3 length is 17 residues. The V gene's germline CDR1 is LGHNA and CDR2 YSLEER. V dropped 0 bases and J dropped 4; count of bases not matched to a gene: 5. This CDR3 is CASSQDELAGEYNEQFF. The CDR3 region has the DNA TGCGCCAGCAGCCAAGACGAACTAGCGGGGGAGTACAATGAGCAGTTCTTC.

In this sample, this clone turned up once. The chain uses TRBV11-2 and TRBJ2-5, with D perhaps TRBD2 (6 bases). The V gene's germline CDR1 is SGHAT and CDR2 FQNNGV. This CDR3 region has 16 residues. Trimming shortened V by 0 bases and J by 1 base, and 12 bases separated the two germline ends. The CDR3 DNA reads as TGTGCCAGCAGCTTAGATCCGGGACTGCTCCAAGAGACCCAGTACTTC. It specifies CASSLDPGLLQETQYF.

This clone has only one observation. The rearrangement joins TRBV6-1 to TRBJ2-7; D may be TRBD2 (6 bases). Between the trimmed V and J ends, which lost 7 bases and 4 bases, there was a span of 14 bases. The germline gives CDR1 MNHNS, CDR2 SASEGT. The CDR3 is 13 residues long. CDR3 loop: CASTPWDLYEQYF. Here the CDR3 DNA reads TGTGCCAGCACCCCATGGGACTTGTACGAGCAGTACTTC.